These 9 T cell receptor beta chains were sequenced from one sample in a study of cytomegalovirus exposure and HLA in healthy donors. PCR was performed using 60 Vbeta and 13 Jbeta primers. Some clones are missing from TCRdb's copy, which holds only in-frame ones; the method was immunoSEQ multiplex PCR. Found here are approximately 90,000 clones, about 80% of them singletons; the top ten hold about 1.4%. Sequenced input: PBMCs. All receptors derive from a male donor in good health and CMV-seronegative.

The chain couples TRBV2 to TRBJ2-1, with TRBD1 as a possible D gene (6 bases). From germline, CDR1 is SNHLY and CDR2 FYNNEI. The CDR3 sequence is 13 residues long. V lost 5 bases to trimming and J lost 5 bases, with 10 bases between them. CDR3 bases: TGTGCCAGCAGTTCGGACAGTGACAATGAGCAGTTCTTC. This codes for CASSSDSDNEQFF.

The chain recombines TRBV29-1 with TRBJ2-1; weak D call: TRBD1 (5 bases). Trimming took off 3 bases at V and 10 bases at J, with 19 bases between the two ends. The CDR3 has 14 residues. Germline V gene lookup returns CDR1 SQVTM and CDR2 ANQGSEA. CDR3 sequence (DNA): TGCAGCGTTGAGAACCCGCAGGACATTTCCGAGCAGTTCTTC. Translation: CSVENPQDISEQFF.

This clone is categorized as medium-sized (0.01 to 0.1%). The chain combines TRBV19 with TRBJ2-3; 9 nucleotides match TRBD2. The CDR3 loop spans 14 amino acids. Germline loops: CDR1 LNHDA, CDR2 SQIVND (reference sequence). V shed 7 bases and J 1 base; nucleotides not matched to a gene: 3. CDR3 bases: TGTGCCAGTACCTCTAGCGGGGGCACAGATACGCAGTATTTT. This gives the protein CASTSSGGTDTQYF.

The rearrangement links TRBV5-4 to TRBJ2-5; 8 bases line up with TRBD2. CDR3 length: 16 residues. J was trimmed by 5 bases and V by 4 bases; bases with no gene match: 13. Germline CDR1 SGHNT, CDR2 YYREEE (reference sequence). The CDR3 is CASSRLSGDPEETQYF. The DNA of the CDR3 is TGTGCCAGCAGCCGACTTAGCGGGGACCCTGAGGAGACCCAGTACTTC. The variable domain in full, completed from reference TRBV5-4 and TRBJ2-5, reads ETGVTQSPTHLIKTRGQQVTLRCSSQSGHNTVSWYQQALGQGPQFIFQYYREEENGRGNFPPRFSGLQFPNYSSELNVNALELDDSALYLCASSRLSGDPEETQYFGPGTRLLVL.

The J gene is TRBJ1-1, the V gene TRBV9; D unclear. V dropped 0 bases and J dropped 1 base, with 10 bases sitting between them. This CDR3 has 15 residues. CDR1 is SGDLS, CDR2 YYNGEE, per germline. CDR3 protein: CASSVDHKPNTEAFF. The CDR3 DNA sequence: TGTGCCAGCAGCGTAGACCACAAACCGAACACTGAAGCTTTCTTT.

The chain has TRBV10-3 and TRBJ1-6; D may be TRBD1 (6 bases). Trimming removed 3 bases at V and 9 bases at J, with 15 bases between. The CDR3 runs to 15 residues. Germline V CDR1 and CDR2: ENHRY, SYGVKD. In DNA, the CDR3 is TGTGCCATCAGTGAATCGGGACACGGGATTTCACCCCTCCACTTT. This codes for CAISESGHGISPLHF.

This CDR3 reads CAWREDGSYEQYF. CDR3 in DNA: TGTGCCTGGAGGGAGGACGGATCCTACGAGCAGTACTTC. V gene TRBV30 combines with J gene TRBJ2-7; a possible D gene is TRBD2 (5 bases). Germline V gives CDR1 GTSNPN, CDR2 SVGIG (reference sequence). The length of the CDR3 is 13 residues. V shed 3 bases and J shed 1 base, with 10 bases lying between them.

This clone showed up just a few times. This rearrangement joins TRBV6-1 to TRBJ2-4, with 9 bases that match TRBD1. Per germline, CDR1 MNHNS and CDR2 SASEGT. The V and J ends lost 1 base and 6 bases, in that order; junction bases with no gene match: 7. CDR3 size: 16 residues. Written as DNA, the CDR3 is TGTGCCAGCAGTGAAGAGACAGGGGGGGGTTCAAACATTCAGTACTTC. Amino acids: CASSEETGGGSNIQYF.

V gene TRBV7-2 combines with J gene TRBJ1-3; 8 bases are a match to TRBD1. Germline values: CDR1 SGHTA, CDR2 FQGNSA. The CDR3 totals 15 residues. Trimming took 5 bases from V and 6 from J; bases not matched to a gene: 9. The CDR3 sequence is CASSPLGQGANTIYF. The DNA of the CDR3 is TGTGCCAGCAGCCCCCTCGGACAGGGCGCAAACACCATATATTTT.